This T cell receptor (beta chain) appears in the sequencing data of a study of T cell responses to AZD1222 COVID-19 vaccine. This CDR3 comprises 16 residues. V was shortened by 0 bases and J by 0 bases, with 11 bases between the two germline ends. Germline V gene sequence: CDR1 MNHNS, CDR2 SASEGT. General study points: Recipients of AZD1222 seropositive at baseline numbered only 6 or 7. Two AZD1222 doses significantly raised spike-specific TCR breadth and depth over controls. Among the donors, most were white British and more were female, and clonal diversity was possibly underestimated. There were vaccine-associated CD4 TCRs across spike, dominant at 160-218 and 743-854.

Worth noting for this clone: Its specificity is unknown.

The method was immunoSEQ multiplex PCR; TCRdb's version includes in-frame clones alone and lacks a portion of them. The data contain some 120,000 clones, more than 85% of them singletons. V usage is TRBV6-1 and J usage is TRBJ1-2; D gene uncertain. The sequencing used peripheral blood, collected on day 0 of AZD1222 vaccination. The source is an adult in good health. The CDR3 loop reads CASSEASGSTNYGYTF. DNA of the CDR3: TGTGCCAGCAGTGAAGCTTCTGGGAGTACTAACTATGGCTACACCTTC.